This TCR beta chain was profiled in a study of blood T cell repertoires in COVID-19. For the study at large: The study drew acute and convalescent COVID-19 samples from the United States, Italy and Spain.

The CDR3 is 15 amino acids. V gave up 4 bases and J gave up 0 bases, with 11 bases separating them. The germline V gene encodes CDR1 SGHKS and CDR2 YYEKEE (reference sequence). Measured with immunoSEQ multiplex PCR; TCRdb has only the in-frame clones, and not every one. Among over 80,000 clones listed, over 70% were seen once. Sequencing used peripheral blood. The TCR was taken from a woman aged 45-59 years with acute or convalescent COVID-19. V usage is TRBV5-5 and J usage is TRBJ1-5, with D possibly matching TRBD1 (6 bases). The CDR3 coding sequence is TGTGCCAGCAGCCAGGACAGTTATAGCAATCAGCCCCAGCATTTT. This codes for CASSQDSYSNQPQHF.